One and the same sample provided the 8 T cell receptor beta chains below, sequenced in a study of T cell repertoires in cytomegalovirus infection. From the reads, TCRdb called clonotypes with MiXCR, one entry per CDR3 protein. Here the sample spans some 940,000 distinct CDR3 sequences, roughly 31% being singletons. Their target antigens are unknown. The sequences come from cultured CD8+ T cells from PBMCs, collected from culture after CMV antigen stimulation. All receptors come from a human donor in good health (CMV status not recorded). Some clones in this sample may be carry-over from other donors' samples.

This chain uses TRBV20-1 with TRBJ1-2; D uncertain. V lost 6 bases, J lost 1 base, and 9 bases lay in between. Germline assignment: CDR1 DFQATT and CDR2 SNEGSKA (reference sequence). The CDR3 totals 12 residues. The CDR3 coding sequence is TGCAGTGCCCCCCTCGGTAACTATGGCTACACCTTC. This gives the protein CSAPLGNYGYTF.

This clonotype was seen repeatedly, ten times or more. The V and J genes are TRBV7-8 and TRBJ2-1; D not resolved. CDR1 and CDR2 from the germline V gene are SGHVS and FQNEAQ. The CDR3 has 15 residues. The ends were cut back, 7 bases at V and 0 bases at J, with 13 bases in the middle. CDR3 in amino acids: CASTATSSSYNEQFF. CDR3 nucleotides: TGTGCCAGCACCGCGACCTCTAGCTCCTACAATGAGCAGTTCTTC. The full variable domain, with the rest looked up from reference TRBV7-8 and TRBJ2-1, is GAGVSQSPRYKVAKRGQDVALRCDPISGHVSLFWYQQALGQGPEFLTYFQNEAQLDKSGLPSDRFFAERPEGSVSTLKIQRTQQEDSAVYLCASTATSSSYNEQFFGPGTRLTVL.

V is TRBV12-3 or TRBV12-4 and J is TRBJ1-1; D perhaps matches TRBD1 (6 bases). This CDR3 has 15 residues. Between the trimmed V and J ends, which lost 7 bases and 4 bases, there was a span of 19 bases. CDR3 sequence (DNA): TGTGCCAGCACCCGGGGGCTCGGTGGGACCACTGAAGCTTTCTTT. This sequence encodes CASTRGLGGTTEAFF.

In its sample, this clonotype was seen a few times. The chain links TRBV5-6 to TRBJ1-5; possibly TRBD1 for D (5 bases). Germline assignment: CDR1 SGHDT and CDR2 YYEEEE. Trimming removed 2 bases at V and 6 bases at J, with 6 bases between. The CDR3 covers 12 residues. CDR3 nucleotide sequence: TGTGCCAGCAGCTTCGGGGCTCAGCCCCAGCATTTT. Protein product: CASSFGAQPQHF.

This clonotype was recorded a few times. The V gene is TRBV6-2 or TRBV6-3, the J gene TRBJ1-1; D is perhaps TRBD1 (5 bases). The CDR3 is 15 residues long. Trimming removed 8 bases from V and 0 bases from J, with 16 bases in between. The germline V gene has CDR1 MNHEY and CDR2 SVGEGT. The CDR3 here is CASGSDSFLNTEAFF. CDR3 bases: TGTGCCAGCGGATCAGACAGCTTTTTGAACACTGAAGCTTTCTTT.

The chain has TRBV6-1 and TRBJ2-3, with 8 bases matching TRBD1. Germline-derived CDR1 and CDR2 are MNHNS and SASEGT. V shed 7 bases, J shed 2 bases, and the junction held 5 bases outside the gene matches. CDR3 length equals 14 residues. The CDR3 sequence is CASTTTGATDTQYF. CDR3 nucleotides: TGTGCCAGCACCACGACAGGGGCCACAGATACGCAGTATTTT.

This clonotype was counted only a few times. This chain links TRBV19 with TRBJ1-1; D is unresolved. CDR1 and CDR2 (germline): LNHDA, SQIVND (reference sequence). The V end was cut by 9 bases, the J end by 3 bases, with 14 bases between. The CDR3 totals 13 residues. CDR3 nucleotide sequence: TGTGCCAGCTACCGCCGCGAGGACACTGAAGCTTTCTTT. It is translated as CASYRREDTEAFF.

This clonotype has a handful of counts. The chain recombines TRBV6-6 with TRBJ2-5; TRBD2 matches 7 bases. The germline CDR1 and CDR2 sequences are MNHNY and SVGAGI (reference sequence). CDR3 length: 17 residues. Trimming at V came to 5 bases and at J to 1 base, leaving 13 bases not matched to a gene. The CDR3: CASSNGEAGEFQETQYF. The CDR3 DNA sequence: TGTGCCAGCAGTAACGGAGAGGCGGGGGAGTTCCAAGAGACCCAGTACTTC.